This TCR beta chain was identified in a study of Ad26.COV2.S vaccination and SARS-CoV-2 variants. The wider study: Once or twice, 56 days apart, Ad26.COV2.S was delivered intramuscularly.

The assay was immunoSEQ multiplex PCR, and TCRdb's table has in-frame clones only and misses some. The sample contains some 640,000 clones, 89% of which appear only once. As to this clone: Its antigen is not known.

Treatment in this sample: roughly 19 received Ad26.COV2.S at low or high dose, single or two shots; several received placebo; per-sample allocation not given. At day 63 after the first vaccine or placebo injection, samples were drawn. An adult of 18-55 years in Boston served as donor. Points from the study as a whole: Vaccinees showed greater spike-specific TCR breadth than placebo recipients. Marked by substantial breadth, spike-specific CD8+ and CD4+ T cell responses were reportedly seen after vaccination.

The material sequenced was peripheral blood, taken in a trial of Ad26.COV2.S vaccine versus placebo. The clonotype was recovered from a person aged 18-60 years who received the Ad26.COV2.S COVID-19 vaccine or a placebo.

CDR3 DNA: TGTGCCAGCAGTTACGGGGAGACCGGGGAGCTGTTTTTT. Translation: CASSYGETGELFF. V usage is TRBV6-6 and J usage is TRBJ2-2, with D maybe TRBD2 (5 bases). The germline V gene has CDR1 MNHNY and CDR2 SVGAGI (reference sequence). V dropped 2 bases and J dropped 5 bases, with 6 bases sitting between them. The CDR3 spans 13 residues.